This entry is about one T cell receptor (beta chain). The record originates from a study of blood T cell repertoires in COVID-19. Background on the study: The samples span acute and convalescent COVID-19 from the United States, Italy and Spain. The cDNA or gDNA used as material had been derived from T cells, B-cell-depleted T cells, or PBMCs.

Original data processing: Amplification from reference gene primers served as the basis for estimated nucleated cell counts. Only in-frame clones appear in the TCRdb table, and some are missing; sequencing was by immunoSEQ multiplex PCR. From that table come the V and J calls and clone size; the DNA was used to work out D and trimming. Of about 98,000 clones detected, approximately 80% appear once; the ten largest clones hold 9.8%. The CDR3 is made up of 15 amino acids. CDR1 and CDR2 (germline): DFQATT, SNEGSKA (reference sequence). The V and J ends lost 3 bases and 10 bases respectively, with 19 bases between them.

This clonotype originated in a man aged 60 to 75 with active or convalescent COVID-19. Material for sequencing was peripheral blood. The chain couples TRBV20-1 to TRBJ1-6; tentatively, D is TRBD1 (6 bases). The CDR3 nucleotides are TGCAGTGCTAGTGAGGCGGTCAGGGGTAGGTCACCCCTCCACTTT. This codes for CSASEAVRGRSPLHF.